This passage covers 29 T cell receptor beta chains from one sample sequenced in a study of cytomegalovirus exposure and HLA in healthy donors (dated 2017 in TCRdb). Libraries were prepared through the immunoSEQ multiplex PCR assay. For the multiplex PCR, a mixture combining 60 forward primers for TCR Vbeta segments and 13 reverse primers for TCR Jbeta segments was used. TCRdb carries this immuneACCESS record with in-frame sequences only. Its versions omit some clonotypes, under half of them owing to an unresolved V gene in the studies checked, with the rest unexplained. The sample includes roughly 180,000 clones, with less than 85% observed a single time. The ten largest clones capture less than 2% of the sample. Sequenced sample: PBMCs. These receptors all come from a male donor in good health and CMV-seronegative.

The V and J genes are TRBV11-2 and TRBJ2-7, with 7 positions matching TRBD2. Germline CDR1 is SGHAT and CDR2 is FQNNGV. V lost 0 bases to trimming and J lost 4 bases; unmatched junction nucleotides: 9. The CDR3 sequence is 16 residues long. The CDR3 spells CASSLEVRGSLYEQYF. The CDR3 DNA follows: TGTGCCAGCAGCTTAGAGGTTCGCGGGAGTCTGTACGAGCAGTACTTC.

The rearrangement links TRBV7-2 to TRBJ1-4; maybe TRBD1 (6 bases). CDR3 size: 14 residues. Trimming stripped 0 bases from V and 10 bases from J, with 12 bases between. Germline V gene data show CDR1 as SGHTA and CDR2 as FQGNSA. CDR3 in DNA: TGTGCCAGCAGCTTAGCCCGCGTGGGGGCAAAACTGTTTTTT. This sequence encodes CASSLARVGAKLFF.

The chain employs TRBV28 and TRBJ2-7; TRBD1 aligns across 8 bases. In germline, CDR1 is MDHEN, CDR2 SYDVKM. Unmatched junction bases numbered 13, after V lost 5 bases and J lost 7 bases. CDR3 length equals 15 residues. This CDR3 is CASSTTHRGWYEQYF. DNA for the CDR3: TGTGCCAGCAGTACCACGCACAGGGGGTGGTATGAGCAGTACTTC.

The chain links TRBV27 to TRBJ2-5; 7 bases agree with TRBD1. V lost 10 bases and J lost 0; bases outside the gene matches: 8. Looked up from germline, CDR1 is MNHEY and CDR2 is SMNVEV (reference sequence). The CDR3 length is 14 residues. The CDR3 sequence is CAIQLGQDQETQYF. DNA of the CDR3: TGTGCCATCCAACTCGGACAGGACCAAGAGACCCAGTACTTC.

CDR3 loop: CASSQGAGTRMVNEQFF. CDR3 bases: TGTGCCAGCAGCCAAGGGGCCGGGACTAGAATGGTTAATGAGCAGTTCTTC. The V gene is TRBV4-2, the J gene TRBJ2-1; the match to TRBD2 covers 8 bases. Germline CDR1 and CDR2: LGHNA and YNFKEQ. V lost 1 base and J lost 7; bases outside the gene matches: 12. The CDR3 loop spans 17 amino acids.

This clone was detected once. CDR3 nucleotides: TGCGCCAGCGACCTACAGGGAAACAATGAGCAGTTCTTC. Protein sequence: CASDLQGNNEQFF. V usage is TRBV5-1 and J usage is TRBJ2-1, with a tentative D call TRBD1 (6 bases). The CDR3 covers 13 residues. CDR1 is SGHRS, CDR2 YFSETQ, per germline. Trimming took 7 bases from V and 5 from J, leaving 13 bases between them.

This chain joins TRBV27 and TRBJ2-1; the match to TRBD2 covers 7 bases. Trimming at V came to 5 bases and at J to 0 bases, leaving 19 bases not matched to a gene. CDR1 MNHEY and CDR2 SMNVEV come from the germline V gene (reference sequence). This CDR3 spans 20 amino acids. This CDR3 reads CASSPLLGLEGPSSYNEQFF. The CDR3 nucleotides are TGTGCCAGCAGTCCCCTCCTTGGACTAGAGGGCCCGAGCTCCTACAATGAGCAGTTCTTC.

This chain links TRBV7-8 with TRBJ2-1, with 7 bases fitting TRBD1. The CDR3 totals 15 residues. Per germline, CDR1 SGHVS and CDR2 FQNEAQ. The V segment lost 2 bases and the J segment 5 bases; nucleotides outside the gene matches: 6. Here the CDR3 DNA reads TGTGCCAGCAGCTTAAGAGGGGGCACCCACAATGAGCAGTTCTTC. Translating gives CASSLRGGTHNEQFF.

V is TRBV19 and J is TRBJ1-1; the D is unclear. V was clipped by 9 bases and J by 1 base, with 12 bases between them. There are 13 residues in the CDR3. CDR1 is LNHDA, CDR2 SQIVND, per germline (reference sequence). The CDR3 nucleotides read TGTGCCAGCACCCGAACATCGAACACTGAAGCTTTCTTT. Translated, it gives CASTRTSNTEAFF.

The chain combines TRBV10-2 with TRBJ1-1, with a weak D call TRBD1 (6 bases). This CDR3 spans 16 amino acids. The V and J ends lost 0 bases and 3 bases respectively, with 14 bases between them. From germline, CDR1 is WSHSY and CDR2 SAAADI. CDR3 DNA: TGCGCCAGCAGTGAGTCCCCCGGGGGGCTGGACACTGAAGCTTTCTTT. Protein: CASSESPGGLDTEAFF.

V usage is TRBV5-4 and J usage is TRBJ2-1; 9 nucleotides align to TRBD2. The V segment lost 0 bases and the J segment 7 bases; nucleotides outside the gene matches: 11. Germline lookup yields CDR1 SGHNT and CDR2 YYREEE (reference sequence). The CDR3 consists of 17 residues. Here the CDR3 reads CASSLERGGGAGNEQFF. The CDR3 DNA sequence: TGTGCCAGCAGCTTGGAGAGAGGCGGGGGGGCCGGAAATGAGCAGTTCTTC.

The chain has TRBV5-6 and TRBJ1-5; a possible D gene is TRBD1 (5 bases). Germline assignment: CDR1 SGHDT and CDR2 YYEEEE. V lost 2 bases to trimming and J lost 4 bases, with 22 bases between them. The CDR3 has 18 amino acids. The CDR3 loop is CASSFTAGSTGSNQPQHF. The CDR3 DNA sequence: TGTGCCAGCAGCTTCACTGCGGGAAGTACAGGTTCAAATCAGCCCCAGCATTTT.

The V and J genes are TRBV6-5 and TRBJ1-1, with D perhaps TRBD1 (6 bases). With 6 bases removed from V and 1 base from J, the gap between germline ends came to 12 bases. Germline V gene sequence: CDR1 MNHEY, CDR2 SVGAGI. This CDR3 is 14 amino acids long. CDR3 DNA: TGTGCCAGCAGGGCACAGGGAACGAACACTGAAGCTTTCTTT. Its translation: CASRAQGTNTEAFF.

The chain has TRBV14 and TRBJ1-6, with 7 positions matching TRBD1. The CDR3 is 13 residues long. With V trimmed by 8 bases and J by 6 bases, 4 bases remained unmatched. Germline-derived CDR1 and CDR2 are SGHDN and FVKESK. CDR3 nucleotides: TGTGCCAGCGTTCGGGACAGTAATTCACCCCTCCACTTT. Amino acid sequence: CASVRDSNSPLHF.

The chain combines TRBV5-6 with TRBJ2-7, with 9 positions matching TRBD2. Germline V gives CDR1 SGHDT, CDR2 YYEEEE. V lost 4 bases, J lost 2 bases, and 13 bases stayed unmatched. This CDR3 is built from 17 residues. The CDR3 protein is CASSIRLADPETYEQYF. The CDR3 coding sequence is TGTGCCAGCAGCATAAGACTAGCGGATCCCGAAACCTACGAGCAGTACTTC. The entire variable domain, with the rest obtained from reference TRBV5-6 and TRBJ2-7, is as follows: DAGVTQSPTHLIKTRGQQVTLRCSPKSGHDTVSWYQQALGQGPQFIFQYYEEEERQRGNFPDRFSGHQFPNYSSELNVNALLLGDSALYLCASSIRLADPETYEQYFGPGTRLTVT.

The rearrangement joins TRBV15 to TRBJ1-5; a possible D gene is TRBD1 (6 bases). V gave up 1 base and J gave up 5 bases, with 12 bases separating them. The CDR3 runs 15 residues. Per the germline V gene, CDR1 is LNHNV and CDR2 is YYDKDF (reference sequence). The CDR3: CATSRVTGGHQPQHF. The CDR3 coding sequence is TGTGCCACCAGCAGAGTTACGGGGGGGCATCAGCCCCAGCATTTT.

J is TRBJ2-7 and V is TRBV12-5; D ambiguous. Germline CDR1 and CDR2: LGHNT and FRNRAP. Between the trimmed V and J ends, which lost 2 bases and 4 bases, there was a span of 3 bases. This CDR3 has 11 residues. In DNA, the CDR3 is TGTGCTAGTGGTTTGCAGTACGAGCAGTACTTC. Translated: CASGLQYEQYF.

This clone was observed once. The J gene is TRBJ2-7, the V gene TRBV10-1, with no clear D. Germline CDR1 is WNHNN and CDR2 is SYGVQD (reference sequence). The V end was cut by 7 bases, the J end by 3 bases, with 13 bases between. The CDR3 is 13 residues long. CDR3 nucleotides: TGCGCCAGCATAAGGCCATACTACTACGAGCAGTACTTC. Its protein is CASIRPYYYEQYF.

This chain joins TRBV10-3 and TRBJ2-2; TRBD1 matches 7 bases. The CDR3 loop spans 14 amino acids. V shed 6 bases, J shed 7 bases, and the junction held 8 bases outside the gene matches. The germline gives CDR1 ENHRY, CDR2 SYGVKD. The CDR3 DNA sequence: TGTGCCATCAGAAAGACCACAGGGGACGGGGAGCTGTTTTTT. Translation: CAIRKTTGDGELFF.

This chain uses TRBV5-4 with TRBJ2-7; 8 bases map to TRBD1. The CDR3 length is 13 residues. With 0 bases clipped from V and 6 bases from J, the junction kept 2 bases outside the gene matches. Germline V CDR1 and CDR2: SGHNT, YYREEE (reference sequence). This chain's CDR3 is CASSLAGGVEQYF. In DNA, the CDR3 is TGTGCCAGCAGCTTGGCAGGGGGCGTCGAGCAGTACTTC.

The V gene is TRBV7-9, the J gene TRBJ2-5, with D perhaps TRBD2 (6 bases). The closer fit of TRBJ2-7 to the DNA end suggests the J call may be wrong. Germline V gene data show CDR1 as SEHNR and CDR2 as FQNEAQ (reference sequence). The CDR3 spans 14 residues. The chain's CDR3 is CASSSLGSEYEQYF. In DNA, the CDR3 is TGTGCCAGCAGCTCCCTCGGGAGCGAGTACGAGCAGTACTTC.

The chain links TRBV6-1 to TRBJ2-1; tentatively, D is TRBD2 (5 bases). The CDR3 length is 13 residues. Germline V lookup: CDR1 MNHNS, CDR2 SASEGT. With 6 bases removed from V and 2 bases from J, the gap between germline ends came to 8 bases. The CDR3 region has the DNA TGTGCCAGCAGGGTGAGGGCCTACAATGAGCAGTTCTTC. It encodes CASRVRAYNEQFF.

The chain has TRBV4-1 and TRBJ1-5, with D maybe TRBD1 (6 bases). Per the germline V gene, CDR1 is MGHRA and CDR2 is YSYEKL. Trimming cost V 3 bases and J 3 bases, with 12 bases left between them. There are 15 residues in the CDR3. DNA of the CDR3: TGCGCCAGCAGCCAGGGGGCGAGCCCCAATCAGCCCCAGCATTTT. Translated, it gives CASSQGASPNQPQHF.

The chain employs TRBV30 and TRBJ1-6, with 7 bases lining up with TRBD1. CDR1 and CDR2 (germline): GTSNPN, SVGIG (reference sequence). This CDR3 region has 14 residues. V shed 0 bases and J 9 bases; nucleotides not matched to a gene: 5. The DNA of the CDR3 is TGTGCCTGGAGTGTAGGGCAGGGGGTTTCACCCCTCCACTTT. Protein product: CAWSVGQGVSPLHF.

This CDR3 reads CASSESSYEQYF. CDR3 DNA: TGCGCCAGCAGCGAGAGCTCCTACGAGCAGTACTTC. The chain carries TRBV5-1 and TRBJ2-7, with no clear D. CDR1 is SGHRS, CDR2 YFSETQ, per germline. The CDR3 has 12 amino acids. The V end was cut by 4 bases, the J end by 0 bases, with 5 bases between.

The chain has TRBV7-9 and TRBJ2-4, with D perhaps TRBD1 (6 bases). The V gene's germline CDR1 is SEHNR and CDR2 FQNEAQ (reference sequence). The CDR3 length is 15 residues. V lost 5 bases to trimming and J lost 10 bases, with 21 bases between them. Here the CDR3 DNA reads TGTGCCAGCAGCCCTATCGATTTGGGACATTATATTCAGTACTTC. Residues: CASSPIDLGHYIQYF. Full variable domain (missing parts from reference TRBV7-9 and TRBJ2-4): DTGVSQNPRHKITKRGQNVTFRCDPISEHNRLYWYRQTLGQGPEFLTYFQNEAQLEKSRLLSDRFSAERPKGSFSTLEIQRTEQGDSAMYLCASSPIDLGHYIQYFGAGTRLSVL.

The CDR3 reads CASSDLGGVRPLEAFF. CDR3 nucleotides: TGTGCCAGCAGTGATTTAGGGGGAGTCCGGCCACTTGAAGCTTTCTTT. The chain uses TRBV2 and TRBJ1-1, with D possibly matching TRBD1 (6 bases). This CDR3 has 16 residues. In germline, CDR1 is SNHLY, CDR2 FYNNEI. The V end lost 3 bases, the J end lost 7 bases, and 21 bases lay between the germline ends.

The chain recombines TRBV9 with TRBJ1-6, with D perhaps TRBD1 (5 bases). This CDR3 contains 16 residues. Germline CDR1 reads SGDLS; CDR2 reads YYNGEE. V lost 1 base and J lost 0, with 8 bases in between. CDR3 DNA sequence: TGTGCCAGCAGCGTATTAGACAGCTCCTATAATTCACCCCTCCACTTT. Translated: CASSVLDSSYNSPLHF.

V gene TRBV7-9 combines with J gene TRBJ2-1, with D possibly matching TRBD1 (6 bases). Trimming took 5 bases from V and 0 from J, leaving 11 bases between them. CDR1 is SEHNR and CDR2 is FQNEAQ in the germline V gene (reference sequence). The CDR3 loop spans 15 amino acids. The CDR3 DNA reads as TGTGCCAGCAGCCCGCAGGGGTCCTCCTACAATGAGCAGTTCTTC. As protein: CASSPQGSSYNEQFF.